This TCR beta chain was sequenced for a study of blood T cell repertoires in COVID-19. Assay: immunoSEQ multiplex PCR; the TCRdb copy retains only in-frame clones and omits some. This table has more than 150,000 clones, roughly 87% appearing once. Trimming at V came to 3 bases and at J to 11 bases, leaving 6 bases not matched to a gene. This CDR3 is built from 11 residues. The V gene's germline CDR1 is DFQATT and CDR2 SNEGSKA (reference sequence). The chain combines TRBV20-1 with TRBJ1-1; 7 bases are shared with TRBD1. The clonotype was recovered from a woman under 40 who had recovered from COVID-19. Source material: PBMCs or T cells enriched from blood (not recorded which). The CDR3, as DNA: TGCAGTGCTAGGAAACAGGGGCTCGCTTTCTTT. Translated, it gives CSARKQGLAFF.